The 23 T cell receptor beta chains reported below all come from one sample, sequenced in a study of identifying expanded T cells in peripheral blood. Data came from immunoSEQ multiplex PCR; TCRdb stores just in-frame clones and leaves some out. This sample carries about 85,000 clones, approximately 90% of them seen once, and the ten largest clones take around 17%. Sequencing input: blood. These receptors all come from a person aged 18 to 70 in good health.

The J gene is TRBJ1-6, the V gene TRBV6-6; 8 positions agree with TRBD1. The CDR3 totals 15 residues. V dropped 2 bases and J dropped 9; count of bases not matched to a gene: 6. Looked up from germline, CDR1 is MNHNY and CDR2 is SVGAGI (reference sequence). The CDR3 nucleotides read TGTGCCAGCAGTTACATGGGACAGGCTCGTTCACCCCTCCACTTT. Translated, it gives CASSYMGQARSPLHF.

This chain connects TRBV29-1 to TRBJ1-2, with 10 bases matching TRBD1. This CDR3 has 13 amino acids. J gave up 6 bases and V 6 bases, and 7 bases lay outside the gene matches. Germline V gene lookup returns CDR1 SQVTM and CDR2 ANQGSEA. The CDR3 nucleotides read TGCAGCGTCGTACTGGGACAGGGGAATGGCTACACCTTC. The encoded protein is CSVVLGQGNGYTF. The full variable domain, completed using reference TRBV29-1 and TRBJ1-2, is SAVISQKPSRDICQRGTSLTIQCQVDSQVTMMFWYRQQPGQSLTLIATANQGSEATYESGFVIDKFPISRPNLTFSTLTVSNMSPEDSSIYLCSVVLGQGNGYTFGSGTRLTVV.

Only a few counts were recorded for this clone. The V call is TRBV18, the J call TRBJ1-5; D is perhaps TRBD1 (5 bases). Germline assignment: CDR1 KGHSH and CDR2 LQKENI. Trimming removed 5 bases from V and 4 bases from J, with 12 bases in between. The CDR3 loop spans 14 amino acids. This CDR3 is CASSAGLSNQPQHF. The CDR3 nucleotides read TGTGCCAGCTCAGCAGGGCTTAGTAATCAGCCCCAGCATTTT. The complete variable domain, with remaining parts taken from reference TRBV18 and TRBJ1-5, reads NAGVMQNPRHLVRRRGQEARLRCSPMKGHSHVYWYRQLPEEGLKFMVYLQKENIIDESGMPKERFSAEFPKEGPSILRIQQVVRGDSAAYFCASSAGLSNQPQHFGDGTRLSIL.

The gene calls are TRBV4-3 and TRBJ1-6; D call uncertain. Trimming removed 1 base from V and 6 bases from J, with 7 bases in between. Germline V gene lookup returns CDR1 LGHNA and CDR2 YSLEER. This CDR3 comprises 14 residues. The CDR3 region is CASSQVFGNSPLHF. The CDR3 DNA is TGCGCCAGCAGCCAAGTATTTGGTAATTCACCCCTCCACTTT.

The chain uses TRBV29-1 and TRBJ1-1; D possibly corresponds to TRBD1 (6 bases). V was clipped by 7 bases and J by 11 bases, with 20 bases between them. CDR1 SQVTM and CDR2 ANQGSEA come from the germline V gene. The CDR3 covers 12 residues. The DNA of the CDR3 is TGCAGCGCCGTCGACAGGCCCGCGATCGCTTTCTTT. This sequence encodes CSAVDRPAIAFF.

This chain links TRBV7-9 with TRBJ1-2, with D possibly TRBD1 on 5 matching bases. This CDR3 is 15 amino acids long. V was clipped by 5 bases and J by 7 bases, with 20 bases between them. Germline V gene data show CDR1 as SEHNR and CDR2 as FQNEAQ (reference sequence). As DNA, the CDR3 is TGTGCCAGCAGCATCAGGGCATCGGACGTGGCTGGCTACACCTTC. This gives the protein CASSIRASDVAGYTF.

The rearrangement uses TRBV7-2 and TRBJ2-6; D is uncertain. Trimming left V 3 bases short and J 0 bases short, with 3 bases between. This CDR3 region has 14 residues. In germline, CDR1 is SGHTA, CDR2 FQGNSA. CDR3 amino acids: CASSLGSGANVLTF. The CDR3 coding sequence is TGTGCCAGCAGCTTGGGCTCTGGGGCCAACGTCCTGACTTTC.

The genes are TRBV10-3 and TRBJ1-1, with D possibly matching TRBD1 (6 bases). The length of the CDR3 is 14 residues. The V end lost 4 bases, the J end lost 5 bases, and 14 bases lay between the germline ends. Germline lookup yields CDR1 ENHRY and CDR2 SYGVKD. The CDR3 region is CAISATGRRTEAFF. The CDR3 DNA sequence: TGTGCCATCAGTGCGACAGGACGGAGGACTGAAGCTTTCTTT.

This chain connects TRBV10-2 to TRBJ1-6; D perhaps matches TRBD1 (5 bases). The CDR3 has 12 residues. Per the germline V gene, CDR1 is WSHSY and CDR2 is SAAADI. Between the trimmed V and J ends, which lost 7 bases and 10 bases, there was a span of 11 bases. Here the CDR3 DNA reads TGCGCCAGCAAGGTGACAGACTCACCCCTCCACTTT. It yields the protein CASKVTDSPLHF.

The rearrangement joins TRBV6-1 to TRBJ2-7, with D perhaps given as TRBD1 or TRBD2 (5 bases each). Germline V gives CDR1 MNHNS, CDR2 SASEGT. With 10 bases removed from V and 0 bases from J, the gap between germline ends came to 19 bases. The CDR3 sequence is 15 residues long. CDR3 in amino acids: CATISRDGGSYEQYF. Written as DNA, the CDR3 is TGTGCCACCATCTCACGGGACGGAGGCTCCTACGAGCAGTACTTC.

J is TRBJ2-2 and V is TRBV19; weak D call: TRBD1 (6 bases). Germline lookup yields CDR1 LNHDA and CDR2 SQIVND (reference sequence). The length of the CDR3 is 15 residues. Trimming cost V 5 bases and J 0 bases, with 10 bases left between them. The CDR3 region is CASSPYRANTGELFF. The CDR3 nucleotides read TGTGCCAGTAGTCCATACAGGGCGAACACCGGGGAGCTGTTTTTT.

V gene TRBV6-5 combines with J gene TRBJ2-3, with 7 nucleotides matching TRBD2. This CDR3 is built from 12 residues. V lost 7 bases to trimming and J lost 7 bases; unmatched junction nucleotides: 5. Germline-derived CDR1 and CDR2 are MNHEY and SVGAGI. The DNA for the CDR3 is TGTGCCAGCACCACGGGGGGTAATACGCAGTATTTT. Its translation: CASTTGGNTQYF.

This clone was counted once. V and J are TRBV6-5 and TRBJ2-1, with 11 bases that match TRBD2. CDR3 length: 15 residues. Germline V gene lookup returns CDR1 MNHEY and CDR2 SVGAGI. Trimming took 6 bases from V and 6 from J; bases not matched to a gene: 7. CDR3 protein: CASRLGGLAANEQFF. CDR3 nucleotide sequence: TGTGCCAGCAGATTAGGGGGACTAGCGGCCAATGAGCAGTTCTTC.

This chain joins TRBV19 and TRBJ1-1, with 11 bases fitting TRBD1. Per germline, CDR1 LNHDA and CDR2 SQIVND (reference sequence). V trimming: 3 bases; J trimming: 11 bases; junction bases outside the gene matches: 20. There are 18 residues in the CDR3. CDR3 sequence: CASSISALTGTGGIEAFF. DNA for the CDR3: TGTGCCAGTAGTATTTCGGCCCTTACTGGGACAGGGGGAATCGAGGCTTTCTTT.

V gene TRBV6-1 combines with J gene TRBJ1-6; no firm D call. The germline V and J ends were trimmed by 7 bases and 8 bases, with 15 bases remaining between them. CDR3 length: 14 amino acids. Germline V lookup: CDR1 MNHNS, CDR2 SASEGT. CDR3 in DNA: TGTGCCAGCACTCGTATTTTTTGGGATTCACCCCTCCACTTT. Translated, it gives CASTRIFWDSPLHF.

Turning to this clone: At one of its ends the junction is not consistent with the germline gene, which may arise from a read error. The genes are TRBV27 and TRBJ2-1, with 9 bases lining up with TRBD1. The germline gives CDR1 MNHEY, CDR2 SMNVEV (reference sequence). The CDR3 is 14 residues long. The CDR3 region is CASSLSGTGNGQFF. The CDR3, as DNA: TGTGCCAGCAGTTTATCCGGGACAGGGAATGGGCAGTTCTTC.

This clone was seen once. V and J are TRBV11-1 and TRBJ1-3, with a tentative D call TRBD1 (5 bases). The CDR3 extends over 14 amino acids. Germline V lookup: CDR1 SGHAT, CDR2 FQDESV (reference sequence). V dropped 6 bases and J dropped 2 bases, with 11 bases sitting between them. The CDR3 protein is CASSVGGAGNTIYF. The CDR3 coding sequence is TGTGCCAGCAGTGTTGGAGGGGCTGGAAACACCATATATTTT.

This rearrangement joins TRBV6-1 to TRBJ2-6, with D hard to call. The CDR3 has 14 residues. The V gene's germline CDR1 is MNHNS and CDR2 SASEGT. V was shortened by 6 bases and J by 1 base, with 7 bases between the two germline ends. The CDR3 is CASRRVSGANVLTF. The CDR3 region has the DNA TGTGCCAGCAGAAGAGTATCTGGGGCCAACGTCCTGACTTTC.

The V call is TRBV7-6, the J call TRBJ2-7; TRBD1 is a possible D gene (6 bases). V lost 5 bases, J lost 5 bases, and 16 bases lay in between. The CDR3 is 14 amino acids. Germline V gene data show CDR1 as SGHVS and CDR2 as FNYEAQ. The CDR3 DNA reads as TGTGCCAGCAGCGCGTACAGGGACCGAGACGAGCAGTACTTC. Residues: CASSAYRDRDEQYF.

This chain joins TRBV29-1 and TRBJ1-1, with D hard to call. V dropped 5 bases and J dropped 11 bases, with 21 bases sitting between them. The CDR3 length is 13 residues. Germline CDR1 reads SQVTM; CDR2 reads ANQGSEA. In DNA, the CDR3 is TGCAGCGTTTTTCCTCCCCTACACCGTGGGGCTTTCTTT. Its protein product is CSVFPPLHRGAFF.

This clone showed up just once. In nucleotides, the CDR3 is TGTGCCAGCAGTGATGGGGTGACAGACACTGAAGCTTTCTTT. Translation gives CASSDGVTDTEAFF. The chain employs TRBV25-1 and TRBJ1-1; D possibly corresponds to TRBD1 (5 bases). The V end was cut by 3 bases, the J end by 3 bases, with 11 bases between. CDR3 size: 14 residues. CDR1 MGHDK and CDR2 SYGVNS come from the germline V gene.

J is TRBJ1-1 and V is TRBV15, with a weak D call TRBD1 (5 bases). The CDR3 extends over 14 amino acids. V was clipped by 1 base and J by 0 bases, with 6 bases between them. Germline CDR1 LNHNV, CDR2 YYDKDF (reference sequence). The CDR3 bases are TGTGCCACCAGCAGAGCAGGGATGAACACTGAAGCTTTCTTT. Translated, it gives CATSRAGMNTEAFF.

This chain connects TRBV2 to TRBJ2-5, with D unresolved. The CDR3 has 11 residues. V was cut by 5 bases and J by 7 bases, with 8 bases left in between. The germline V gene encodes CDR1 SNHLY and CDR2 FYNNEI. The CDR3, as DNA: TGTGCCAGCAGTTACACGCGGACCCAGTACTTC. Translated: CASSYTRTQYF.